This T cell receptor (beta chain) was documented in a study of shared clonotypes between healthy human individuals. The V and J ends lost 3 bases and 4 bases respectively, with 15 bases between them. CDR3 length equals 15 residues. The V gene's germline CDR1 is SEHNR and CDR2 FQNEAQ (reference sequence). TCRdb keeps only in-frame clones here, not all; method: immunoSEQ multiplex PCR. Among around 940,000 clones listed, around three quarters were seen once. This rearrangement joins TRBV7-9 to TRBJ1-2, with TRBD1 as a possible D gene (5 bases). The TCR comes from a man aged 18 to 30 in good health. Sequences were obtained from memory CD4+ T cells sorted from blood. Subset of the sample: CD45RA-negative fraction. The CDR3 sequence: CASSLRQPGLYGYTF. Written as DNA, the CDR3 is TGTGCCAGCAGCTTGCGACAGCCCGGACTCTATGGCTACACCTTC.